This TCR beta chain appears in the sequencing data of a study of T-cell memory formation after mild COVID-19. A few counts support this clonotype. Its antigen is still unknown. Findings and caveats of the study: Researchers could not confirm that second-wave clones peaking on day 37 targeted SARS-CoV-2. Clones contracting over day 15 to 85 were CD4/CD8 balanced, with later expanders leaning CD4+.

This CDR3 has 11 residues. The germline V gene has CDR1 MNHEY and CDR2 SVGAGI. Barcoded TCR alpha and TCR beta cDNA libraries with UMIs came from 5'RACE using constant-segment primers. TCRdb recomputed calls from the 5' RACE reads with MiXCR, one row per CDR3 protein. The sample includes about 320,000 distinct CDR3 sequences, about 13% of them seen just once. This receptor was identified in a man aged 18-30 years who had mild COVID-19 (a few samples of this study predate the infection). Cell type and time point are not known. The specimen was PBMCs or a T cell subset sorted from them (not recorded which). The chain links TRBV6-5 to TRBJ2-7, with 9 bases that match TRBD1. The CDR3 loop reads CGTGDGNEQYF. For the CDR3, the DNA is TGTGGGACAGGGGATGGGAACGAGCAGTACTTC.